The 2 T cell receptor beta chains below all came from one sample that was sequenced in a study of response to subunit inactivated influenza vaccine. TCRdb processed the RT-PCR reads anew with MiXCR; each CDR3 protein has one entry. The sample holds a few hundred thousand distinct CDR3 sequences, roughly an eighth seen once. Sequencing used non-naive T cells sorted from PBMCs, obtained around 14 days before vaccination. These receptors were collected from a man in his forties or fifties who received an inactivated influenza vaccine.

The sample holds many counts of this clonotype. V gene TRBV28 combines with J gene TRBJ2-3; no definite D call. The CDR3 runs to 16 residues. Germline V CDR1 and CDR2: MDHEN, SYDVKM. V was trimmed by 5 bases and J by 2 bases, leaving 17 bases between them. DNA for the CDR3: TGTGCCAGCAGTCTTCAGTATGGCCAAGACACAGATACGCAGTATTTT. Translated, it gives CASSLQYGQDTDTQYF.

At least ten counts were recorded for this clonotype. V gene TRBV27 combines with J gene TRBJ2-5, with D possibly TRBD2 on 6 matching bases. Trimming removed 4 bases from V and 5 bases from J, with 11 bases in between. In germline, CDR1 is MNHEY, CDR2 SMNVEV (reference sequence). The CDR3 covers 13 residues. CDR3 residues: CASSWGEQETQYF. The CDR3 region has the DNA TGTGCCAGCAGTTGGGGGGAGCAGGAGACCCAGTACTTC.